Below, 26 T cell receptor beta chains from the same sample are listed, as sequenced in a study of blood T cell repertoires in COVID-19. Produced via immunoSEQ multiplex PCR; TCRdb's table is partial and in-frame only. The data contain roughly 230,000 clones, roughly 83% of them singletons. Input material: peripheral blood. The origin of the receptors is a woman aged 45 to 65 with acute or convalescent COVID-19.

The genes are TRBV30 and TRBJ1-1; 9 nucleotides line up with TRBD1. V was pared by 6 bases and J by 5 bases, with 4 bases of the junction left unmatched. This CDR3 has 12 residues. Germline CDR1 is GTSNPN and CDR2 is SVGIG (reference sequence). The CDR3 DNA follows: TGTGCCTGCCGACAGGGGGGGACTGAAGCTTTCTTT. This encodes CACRQGGTEAFF.

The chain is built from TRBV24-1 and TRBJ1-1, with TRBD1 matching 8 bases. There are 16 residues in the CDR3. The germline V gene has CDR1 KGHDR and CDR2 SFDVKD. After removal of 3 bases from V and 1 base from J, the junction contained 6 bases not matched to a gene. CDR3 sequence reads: CATSDTGTGPNTEAFF. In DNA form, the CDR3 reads TGTGCCACCAGTGATACCGGGACAGGACCGAACACTGAAGCTTTCTTT.

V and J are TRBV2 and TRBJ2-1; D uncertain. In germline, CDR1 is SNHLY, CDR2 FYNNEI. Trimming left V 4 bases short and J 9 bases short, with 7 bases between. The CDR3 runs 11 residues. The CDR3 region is CASSVQLEQFF. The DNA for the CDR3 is TGTGCCAGCAGTGTACAGCTTGAGCAGTTCTTC.

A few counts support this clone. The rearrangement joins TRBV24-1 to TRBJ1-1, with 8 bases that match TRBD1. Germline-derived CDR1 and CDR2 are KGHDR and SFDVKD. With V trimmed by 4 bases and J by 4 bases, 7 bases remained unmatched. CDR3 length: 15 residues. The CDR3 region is CATSEITTGGTEAFF. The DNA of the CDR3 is TGTGCCACCAGTGAGATTACCACAGGGGGCACTGAAGCTTTCTTT.

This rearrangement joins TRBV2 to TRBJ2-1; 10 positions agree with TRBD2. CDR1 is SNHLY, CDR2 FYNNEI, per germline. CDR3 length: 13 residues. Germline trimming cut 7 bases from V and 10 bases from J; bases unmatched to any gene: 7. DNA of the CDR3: TGTGCCAGCACCCAGCGGGAGGGCCGGGAGCAGTTCTTC. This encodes CASTQREGREQFF.

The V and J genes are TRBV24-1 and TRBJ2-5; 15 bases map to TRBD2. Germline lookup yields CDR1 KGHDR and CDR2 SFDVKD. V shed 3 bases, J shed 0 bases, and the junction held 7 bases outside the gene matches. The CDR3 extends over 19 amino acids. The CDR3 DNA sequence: TGTGCCACCAGTGATCGAGGACTAGCGGGGGGGAAGTACCAAGAGACCCAGTACTTC. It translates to CATSDRGLAGGKYQETQYF.

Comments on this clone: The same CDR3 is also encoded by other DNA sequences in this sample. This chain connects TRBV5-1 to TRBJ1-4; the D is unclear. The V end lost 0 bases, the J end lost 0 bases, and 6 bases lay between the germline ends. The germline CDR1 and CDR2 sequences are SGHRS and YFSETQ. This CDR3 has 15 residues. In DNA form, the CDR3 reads TGCGCCAGCAGCTTGGCGCAGGCAACTAATGAAAAACTGTTTTTT. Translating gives CASSLAQATNEKLFF.

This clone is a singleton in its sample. DNA of the CDR3: TGTGCCAGCAGTTACGGGGGCGGCTACACCTTC. It specifies CASSYGGGYTF. The chain combines TRBV6-6 with TRBJ1-2; tentative D call: TRBD1 (6 bases). Germline loops: CDR1 MNHNY, CDR2 SVGAGI (reference sequence). Between the trimmed V and J ends, which lost 2 bases and 8 bases, there was a span of 6 bases. This CDR3 region has 11 residues.

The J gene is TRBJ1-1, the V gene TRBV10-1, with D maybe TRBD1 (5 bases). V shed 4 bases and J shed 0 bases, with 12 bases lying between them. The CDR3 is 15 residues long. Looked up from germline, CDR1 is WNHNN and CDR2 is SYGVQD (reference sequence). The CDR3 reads CASSGQTEMNTEAFF. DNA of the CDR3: TGCGCCAGCAGTGGACAGACCGAAATGAACACTGAAGCTTTCTTT.

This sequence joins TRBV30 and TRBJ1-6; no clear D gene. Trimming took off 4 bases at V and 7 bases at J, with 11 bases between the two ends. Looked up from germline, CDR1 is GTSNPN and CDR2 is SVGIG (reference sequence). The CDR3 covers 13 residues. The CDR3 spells CAWMRLNNSPLHF. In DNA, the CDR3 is TGTGCCTGGATGAGGCTTAACAATTCACCCCTCCACTTT. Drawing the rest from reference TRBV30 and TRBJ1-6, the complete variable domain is SQTIHQWPATLVQPVGSPLSLECTVEGTSNPNLYWYRQAAGRGLQLLFYSVGIGQISSEVPQNLSASRPQDRQFILSSKKLLLSDSGFYLCAWMRLNNSPLHFGNGTRLTVT.

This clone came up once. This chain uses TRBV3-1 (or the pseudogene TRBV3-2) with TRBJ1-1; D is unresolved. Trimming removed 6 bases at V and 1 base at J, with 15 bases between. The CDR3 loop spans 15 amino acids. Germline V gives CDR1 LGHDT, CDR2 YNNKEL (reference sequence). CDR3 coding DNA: TGTGCCAGCAGTCTCGGAGAGGGCACGAACACTGAAGCTTTCTTT. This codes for CASSLGEGTNTEAFF.

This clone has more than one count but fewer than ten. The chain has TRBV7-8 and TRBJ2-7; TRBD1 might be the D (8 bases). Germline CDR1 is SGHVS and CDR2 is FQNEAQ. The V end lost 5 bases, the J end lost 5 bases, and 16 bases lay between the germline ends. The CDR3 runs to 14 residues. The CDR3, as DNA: TGTGCCAGCAGCGGCAACAGGGGGGGTAACGAGCAGTACTTC. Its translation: CASSGNRGGNEQYF. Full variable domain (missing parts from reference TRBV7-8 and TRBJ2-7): GAGVSQSPRYKVAKRGQDVALRCDPISGHVSLFWYQQALGQGPEFLTYFQNEAQLDKSGLPSDRFFAERPEGSVSTLKIQRTQQEDSAVYLCASSGNRGGNEQYFGPGTRLTVT.

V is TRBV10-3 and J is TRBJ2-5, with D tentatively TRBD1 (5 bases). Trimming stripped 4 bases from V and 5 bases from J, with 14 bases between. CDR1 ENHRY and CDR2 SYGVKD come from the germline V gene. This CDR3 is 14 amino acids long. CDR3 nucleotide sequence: TGTGCCATCAGTGTGGCAGGGTCTTACGAGACCCAGTACTTC. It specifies CAISVAGSYETQYF.

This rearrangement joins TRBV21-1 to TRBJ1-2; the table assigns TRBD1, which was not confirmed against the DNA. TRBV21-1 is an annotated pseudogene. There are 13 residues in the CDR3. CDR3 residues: CASSKGAAYGYTF. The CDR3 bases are TGTGCCAGCAGCAAAGGGGCAGCCTATGGCTACACCTTC.

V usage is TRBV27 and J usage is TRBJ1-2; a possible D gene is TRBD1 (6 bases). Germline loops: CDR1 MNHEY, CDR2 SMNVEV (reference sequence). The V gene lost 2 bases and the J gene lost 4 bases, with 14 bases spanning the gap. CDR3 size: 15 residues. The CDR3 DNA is TGTGCCAGCAGTTTACGGGGGGCGCGGGCCTATGGCTACACCTTC. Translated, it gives CASSLRGARAYGYTF.

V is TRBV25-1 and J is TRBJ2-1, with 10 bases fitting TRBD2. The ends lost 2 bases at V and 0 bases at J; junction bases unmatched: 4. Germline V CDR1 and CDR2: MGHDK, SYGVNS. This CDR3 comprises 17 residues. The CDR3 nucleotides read TGTGCCAGCAGTGAAGGGACTAGCGCCTACTCCTACAATGAGCAGTTCTTC. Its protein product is CASSEGTSAYSYNEQFF.

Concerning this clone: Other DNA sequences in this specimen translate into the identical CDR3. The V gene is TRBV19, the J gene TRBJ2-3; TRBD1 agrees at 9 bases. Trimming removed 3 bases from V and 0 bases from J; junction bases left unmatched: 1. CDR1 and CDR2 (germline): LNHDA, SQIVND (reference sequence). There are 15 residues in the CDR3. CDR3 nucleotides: TGTGCCAGTAGTATCGGGACAGGGAGCACAGATACGCAGTATTTT. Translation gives CASSIGTGSTDTQYF.

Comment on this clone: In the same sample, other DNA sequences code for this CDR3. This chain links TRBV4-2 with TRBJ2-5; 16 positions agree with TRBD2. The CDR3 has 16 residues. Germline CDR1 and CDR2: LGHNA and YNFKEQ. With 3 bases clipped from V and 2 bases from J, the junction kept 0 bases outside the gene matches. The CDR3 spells CASSQGLAGGQETQYF. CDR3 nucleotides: TGTGCCAGCAGCCAGGGACTAGCGGGGGGGCAAGAGACCCAGTACTTC.

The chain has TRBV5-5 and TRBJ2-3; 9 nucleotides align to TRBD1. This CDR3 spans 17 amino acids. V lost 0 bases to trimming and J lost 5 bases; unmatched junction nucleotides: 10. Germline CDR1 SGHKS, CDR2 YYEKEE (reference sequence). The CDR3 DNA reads TGTGCCAGCAGCTTGGGGGTACAGGGGGCAGGGGGAGATACGCAGTATTTT. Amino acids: CASSLGVQGAGGDTQYF.

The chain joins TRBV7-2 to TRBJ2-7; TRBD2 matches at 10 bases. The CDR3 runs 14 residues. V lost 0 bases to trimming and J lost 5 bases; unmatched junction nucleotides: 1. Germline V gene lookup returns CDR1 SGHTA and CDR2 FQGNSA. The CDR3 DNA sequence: TGTGCCAGCAGCTTAGCCCTAGCGGGGGACGAGCAGTACTTC. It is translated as CASSLALAGDEQYF.

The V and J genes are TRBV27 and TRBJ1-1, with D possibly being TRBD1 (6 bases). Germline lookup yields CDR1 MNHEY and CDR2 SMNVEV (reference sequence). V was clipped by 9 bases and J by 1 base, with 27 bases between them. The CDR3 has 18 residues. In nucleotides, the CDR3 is TGTGCCAGGTGGTCCGCTCGAAGAGGGGCGACAGGGAACACTGAAGCTTTCTTT. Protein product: CARWSARRGATGNTEAFF.

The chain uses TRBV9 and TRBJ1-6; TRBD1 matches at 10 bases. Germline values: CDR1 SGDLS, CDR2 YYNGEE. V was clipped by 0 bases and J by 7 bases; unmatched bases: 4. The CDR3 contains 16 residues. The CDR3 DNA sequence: TGTGCCAGCAGCGTAGGAGCGACAGGGGGCAATTCACCCCTCCACTTT. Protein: CASSVGATGGNSPLHF.

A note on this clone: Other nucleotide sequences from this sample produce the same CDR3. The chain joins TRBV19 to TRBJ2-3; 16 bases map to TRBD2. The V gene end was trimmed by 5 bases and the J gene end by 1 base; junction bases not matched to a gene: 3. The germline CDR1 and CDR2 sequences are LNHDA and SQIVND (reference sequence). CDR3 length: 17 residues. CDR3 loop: CASSLGLAGGRTDTQYF. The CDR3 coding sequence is TGTGCCAGTAGTTTGGGACTAGCGGGGGGGCGCACAGATACGCAGTATTTT. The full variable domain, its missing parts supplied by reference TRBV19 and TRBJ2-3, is DGGITQSPKYLFRKEGQNVTLSCEQNLNHDAMYWYRQDPGQGLRLIYYSQIVNDFQKGDIAEGYSVSREKKESFPLTVTSAQKNPTAFYLCASSLGLAGGRTDTQYFGPGTRLTVL.

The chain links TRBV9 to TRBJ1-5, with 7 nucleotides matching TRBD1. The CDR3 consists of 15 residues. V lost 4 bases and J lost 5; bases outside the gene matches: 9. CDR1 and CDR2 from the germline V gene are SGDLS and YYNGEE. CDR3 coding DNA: TGTGCCAGCAGCAAGTACGGACAGGTAGATCAGCCCCAGCATTTT. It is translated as CASSKYGQVDQPQHF.

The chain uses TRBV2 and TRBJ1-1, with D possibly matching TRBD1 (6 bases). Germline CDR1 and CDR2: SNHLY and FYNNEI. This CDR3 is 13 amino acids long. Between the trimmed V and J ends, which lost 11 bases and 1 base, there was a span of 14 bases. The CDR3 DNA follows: TGTGCCGCTTATCCGGGACAGAACACTGAAGCTTTCTTT. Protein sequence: CAAYPGQNTEAFF.

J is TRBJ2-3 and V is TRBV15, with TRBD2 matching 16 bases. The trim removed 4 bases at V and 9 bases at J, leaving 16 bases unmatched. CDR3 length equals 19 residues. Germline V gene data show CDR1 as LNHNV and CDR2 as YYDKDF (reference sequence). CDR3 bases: TGTGCCACCAGCACTTACGGGACTAGCGGGGGGGACACTAGGGGGACGCAGTATTTT. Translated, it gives CATSTYGTSGGDTRGTQYF.